This entry is about one T cell receptor (beta chain). This clone's antigen is unknown. No clone much larger than this one lies a single base away; base qualities are absent. After 10 days of culture, CD4+ T cells were isolated with the EasySep CD4+ T cell isolation kit. PCR-confirmed SARS-CoV-2 infection had occurred in convalescent patients between March and December 2020, before the Alpha, Beta and Delta variants emerged in the United States. Participants received two doses of either the BNT162b2 or the mRNA-1273 mRNA SARS-CoV-2 vaccine. On days 3 and 7, half of the culture medium was replaced with fresh IL-2-containing medium. Each peptide stimulation condition was cultured in triplicate wells unless otherwise noted. Using Ficoll-Paque Plus gradient centrifugation, PBMC were separated from whole blood and then either used fresh or cryopreserved at -140C. The QIAamp micro DNA kit was used to extract genomic DNA from the cultured CD4+ T cells.

The library was built by means of the immunoSEQ multiplex PCR assay. DNA from the CD4+ T cells that had been cultured and isolated underwent TCR beta CDR3 sequencing. The authors' analysis ran thus. Non-productive TCR sequences were removed and reads were trimmed to the CDR3 region, keeping CDR3s of at least 7 amino acids. Antigen-specific clonotypes were identified using the MANAFEST web app by comparison of expansion in peptide wells against reference cultures. To count as positive, a clone had to show expansion at FDR<0.05 compared with the reference and with all other wells, an odds ratio above 5, and a frequency above 0.1% in two replicate wells. A clonotype was defined as cross-reactive if the clonotype was significantly expanded both in SARS-CoV-2 spike wells and in at least one common cold coronavirus spike condition. Using the stringdist R package, CDR3 similarity was measured by Levenshtein distance, and unrooted trees were constructed with ape in R 3.6.1. The source is immuneACCESS, and TCRdb retained only in-frame sequences with V and J called. Part of the clones is not carried over; for the studies checked, unresolved V genes explain less than half of this, and the remainder is unexplained. That table furnishes V, J and clone size, whereas the DNA furnished D and trimming. For this sample the table gives 30,000 to 40,000 clones, of which roughly 80% were detected only once. Under 7.5% of the sample comes from the top ten.

The sample comes from a study of vaccination effects on CD4 cells after COVID-19 (dated 2022 in TCRdb). The study in broad terms: In the ViraFEST assay, PBMC were stimulated with viral peptide pools, and TCR sequencing was then used to find antigen-specific CD4+ T cell clonotypes based on their expansion. After vaccination, three convalescent patients were sampled both early (day +14) and late (day +241, +227, +161 respectively). A total of ten to eleven COVID-19 convalescent patients and several SARS-CoV-2-naive healthy vaccine recipients were included in the full study. In the study, cultures from other donors were sequenced using the Oncomine TCR Beta short-read assay on an Illumina iSeq 100. Roughly 1.9 million PBMC per well were cultured with 8.5 to 10 ug/ml peptides in IMDM containing approximately 4.5% human AB serum, around 9.7 IU/ml IL-2 and gentamicin. The study compared SARS-CoV-2 spike-specific CD4+ TCR repertoires before and after mRNA vaccination in COVID-19 convalescent patients and infection-naive vaccine recipients. Post-vaccine samples across the study were collected a median of 72 days after the second dose, with a range of 14 to 241. Here is what the overall study found, with its caveats: At late post-vaccination timepoints, both infection-induced and vaccine-induced clones showed marked clonal contraction, consistent with waning T cell responses. Limitations of the study were the small number of convalescent patients and the absence of early post-infection timepoints. In convalescent patients, the post-vaccine spike-reactive repertoire was composed mainly of new vaccine-induced clones that were largely distinct from infection-induced clones.

The starting material was CD4+ T cells from PBMCs cultured without peptide, obtained after COVID-19 vaccination. The origin of this receptor is a human donor who had a prior SARS-CoV-2 infection.

The DNA reads as follows: TGCGCCAGCAGCTTGGACCAGGTGGGAAGCGGAGCACCCCTCCACTTT. This is translated as CASSLDQVGSGAPLHF. The V and J genes are TRBV5-1 and TRBJ1-6, with the identity of the D gene unclear. Inclusive of the bounding cysteine and phenylalanine, the CDR3 is 16 residues long. This entry keeps only the CDR3 DNA: 48 bases, framed from base 1. Taken from the germline V gene, the CDR1 and CDR2 loops are SGHRS and YFSETQ. Between the V and J ends, shortened by 0 bases and 11 bases respectively, the junction contains 18 bases.